Below, one TCR beta chain is given with its context. The entry originates in a study of blood T cell repertoires in COVID-19. Study in general: Samples representing acute and convalescent COVID-19 were sourced from the United States, Italy and Spain.

This CDR3 comprises 15 residues. Deletions cut 4 bases from V and 1 base from J, with 9 bases between. Germline values: CDR1 SGHRS, CDR2 YFSETQ. The method was immunoSEQ multiplex PCR; TCRdb's version includes in-frame clones alone and lacks a portion of them. The table records around 50,000 clones, 88% of them present only once. The clonotype originates from a human donor in a cohort sampled during active COVID-19. Sequenced material: peripheral blood. The J gene is TRBJ2-6, the V gene TRBV5-1; the D is unclear. CDR3 sequence: CASSADISGANVLTF. CDR3 nucleotides: TGCGCCAGCAGCGCTGACATATCTGGGGCCAACGTCCTGACTTTC. The full variable domain, with the rest looked up from reference TRBV5-1 and TRBJ2-6, is KAGVTQTPRYLIKTRGQQVTLSCSPISGHRSVSWYQQTPGQGLQFLFEYFSETQRNKGNFPGRFSGRQFSNSRSEMNVSTLELGDSALYLCASSADISGANVLTFGAGSRLTVL.